The 29 T cell receptor beta chains presented below share a single source sample, sequenced in a study of blood T cell repertoires in COVID-19. TCRdb's table, derived via immunoSEQ multiplex PCR, lists solely in-frame clones and lacks some. The sample has approximately 53,000 clones, roughly nine tenths seen once. The sample was peripheral blood. The receptor set was obtained from a human donor in a cohort sampled during active COVID-19.

This clone was picked up a small number of times. The V and J genes are TRBV3-1 (or the pseudogene TRBV3-2) and TRBJ1-2; D might be TRBD1 (5 bases). The CDR3 covers 12 residues. Germline V gene data show CDR1 as LGHDT and CDR2 as YNNKEL (reference sequence). V gave up 3 bases and J gave up 9 bases, with 11 bases separating them. The CDR3 DNA reads TGTGCCAGCAGCCAGGGGGGTCTGAGCTACACCTTC. Translation: CASSQGGLSYTF.

The rearrangement links TRBV11-2 to TRBJ1-1; 7 positions agree with TRBD1. J gave up 1 base and V 6 bases, and 8 bases lay outside the gene matches. Per germline, CDR1 SGHAT and CDR2 FQNNGV. This CDR3 comprises 15 residues. Written as DNA, the CDR3 is TGTGCCAGCAGGTTGACAGGGACTGCGAACACTGAAGCTTTCTTT. It translates to CASRLTGTANTEAFF. Full variable domain (outside the CDR3, taken from reference TRBV11-2 and TRBJ1-1): EAGVAQSPRYKIIEKRQSVAFWCNPISGHATLYWYQQILGQGPKLLIQFQNNGVVDDSQLPKDRFSAERLKGVDSTLKIQPAKLEDSAVYLCASRLTGTANTEAFFGQGTRLTVV.

V and J are TRBV2 and TRBJ2-1, with TRBD2 as a possible D gene (6 bases). Trimming shortened V by 4 bases and J by 9 bases, and 13 bases separated the two germline ends. Germline V gene data show CDR1 as SNHLY and CDR2 as FYNNEI. The CDR3 has 13 residues. CDR3 residues: CASSGTSRREQFF. The CDR3 region has the DNA TGTGCCAGCAGTGGAACTAGCCGTCGTGAGCAGTTCTTC. The full variable domain, in which reference TRBV2 and TRBJ2-1 provide the parts outside the CDR3, is EPEVTQTPSHQVTQMGQEVILRCVPISNHLYFYWYRQILGQKVEFLVSFYNNEISEKSEIFDDQFSVERPDGSNFTLKIRSTKLEDSAMYFCASSGTSRREQFFGPGTRLTVL.

The chain recombines TRBV5-6 with TRBJ2-7, with 9 bases matching TRBD1. The CDR3 length is 15 residues. V dropped 4 bases and J dropped 2; count of bases not matched to a gene: 7. Germline assignment: CDR1 SGHDT and CDR2 YYEEEE. The CDR3 here is CASSPPGQGTYEQYF. Here the CDR3 DNA reads TGTGCCAGCAGCCCACCGGGACAGGGCACCTACGAGCAGTACTTC.

V gene TRBV5-1 combines with J gene TRBJ2-3; 10 bases are a match to TRBD2. Germline CDR1 reads SGHRS; CDR2 reads YFSETQ. The CDR3 has 17 amino acids. V trimming: 5 bases; J trimming: 2 bases; junction bases outside the gene matches: 11. CDR3 residues: CASSFGASGGFTDTQYF. The CDR3 nucleotides read TGCGCCAGCAGTTTTGGCGCTAGCGGGGGATTCACAGATACGCAGTATTTT.

V and J are TRBV7-3 and TRBJ1-4, with 7 bases matching TRBD1. The germline V gene encodes CDR1 SGHTA and CDR2 FQGTGA. With V trimmed by 2 bases and J by 3 bases, 3 bases remained unmatched. This CDR3 contains 15 residues. The CDR3 spells CASSLSGQPNEKLFF. The CDR3 bases are TGTGCCAGCAGCTTATCGGGACAGCCTAATGAAAAACTGTTTTTT.

CDR3 in DNA: TGTGCCAGCAGTTTCTTCTCAGGGGGCTATAGGAATGAGCAGTTCTTC. It translates to CASSFFSGGYRNEQFF. The rearrangement joins TRBV27 to TRBJ2-1, with TRBD1 matching over 8 bases. The CDR3 is made up of 16 amino acids. The ends lost 3 bases at V and 7 bases at J; junction bases unmatched: 11. In germline, CDR1 is MNHEY, CDR2 SMNVEV (reference sequence).

This sequence joins TRBV2 and TRBJ2-2; 7 nucleotides agree with TRBD1. V was pared by 2 bases and J by 3 bases, with 3 bases of the junction left unmatched. Looked up from germline, CDR1 is SNHLY and CDR2 is FYNNEI. CDR3 length: 15 amino acids. CDR3 DNA sequence: TGTGCCAGCAGTGAAAGGGACAGCTACACCGGGGAGCTGTTTTTT. It yields the protein CASSERDSYTGELFF.

V usage is TRBV23-1 and J usage is TRBJ2-6; 9 bases are shared with TRBD1. Being an ORF, TRBV23-1 has a function that is uncertain. This CDR3 spans 19 amino acids. The ends lost 0 bases at V and 0 bases at J; junction bases unmatched: 6. Written as DNA, the CDR3 is TGCGCCAGCAGTCAATCATGGGACAGGGCCCTCTCTGGGGCCAACGTCCTGACTTTC. Its protein product is CASSQSWDRALSGANVLTF.

V and J are TRBV5-1 and TRBJ2-1; 10 positions match TRBD1. Germline CDR1 and CDR2: SGHRS and YFSETQ. With 4 bases clipped from V and 9 bases from J, the junction kept 10 bases outside the gene matches. The length of the CDR3 is 15 residues. The CDR3 spells CASSKTGTGVGEQFF. DNA of the CDR3: TGCGCCAGCAGCAAAACCGGGACAGGGGTCGGTGAGCAGTTCTTC.

This clone was recorded once. The chain uses TRBV7-2 and TRBJ2-3; tentative D call: TRBD1 (5 bases). Germline V gives CDR1 SGHTA, CDR2 FQGNSA. V dropped 2 bases and J dropped 4 bases, with 13 bases sitting between them. The CDR3 is made up of 15 amino acids. The CDR3 sequence: CASSLQQAGSDTQYF. CDR3 sequence (DNA): TGTGCCAGCAGCTTACAACAGGCTGGCTCAGATACGCAGTATTTT.

This clone showed up just once. The V gene is TRBV19, the J gene TRBJ2-3; the match to TRBD1 covers 7 bases. This CDR3 has 16 amino acids. With V trimmed by 5 bases and J by 4 bases, 12 bases remained unmatched. Germline lookup yields CDR1 LNHDA and CDR2 SQIVND (reference sequence). The CDR3 here is CASSAEAGGVADTQYF. For the CDR3, the DNA is TGTGCCAGTAGTGCTGAGGCAGGGGGAGTGGCAGATACGCAGTATTTT.

The chain carries TRBV10-1 and TRBJ2-3; 7 bases are shared with TRBD2. The CDR3 runs to 14 residues. V lost 5 bases to trimming and J lost 2 bases; unmatched junction nucleotides: 4. Germline loops: CDR1 WNHNN, CDR2 SYGVQD (reference sequence). The DNA for the CDR3 is TGCGCCAGCAGTTTAGCGGGTTACACAGATACGCAGTATTTT. Translated, it gives CASSLAGYTDTQYF.

Only one count was recorded for this clone. CDR3 in amino acids: CASSLFYLSSYEQYF. The CDR3 bases are TGTGCCAGCAGCTTATTTTACCTAAGCTCCTACGAGCAGTACTTC. The genes are TRBV13 and TRBJ2-7; no clear D gene. Germline loops: CDR1 PRHDT, CDR2 FYEKMQ (reference sequence). The V end lost 2 bases, the J end lost 0 bases, and 11 bases lay between the germline ends. The CDR3 runs 15 residues. Full variable domain (missing parts from reference TRBV13 and TRBJ2-7): AAGVIQSPRHLIKEKRETATLKCYPIPRHDTVYWYQQGPGQDPQFLISFYEKMQSDKGSIPDRFSAQQFSDYHSELNMSSLELGDSALYFCASSLFYLSSYEQYFGPGTRLTVT.

The chain joins TRBV25-1 to TRBJ1-1, with unresolved D. The CDR3 is made up of 11 amino acids. CDR1 MGHDK and CDR2 SYGVNS come from the germline V gene. Deletions cut 4 bases from V and 4 bases from J, with 4 bases between. The CDR3: CASSVLTEAFF. CDR3 DNA sequence: TGTGCCAGCAGTGTACTCACTGAAGCTTTCTTT.

This clone has a handful of counts. The rearrangement links TRBV28 to TRBJ2-3, with TRBD2 as a possible D gene (5 bases). Germline loops: CDR1 MDHEN, CDR2 SYDVKM. The CDR3 totals 14 residues. V lost 3 bases and J 1 base, leaving 8 bases between the germline ends. As DNA, the CDR3 is TGTGCCAGCAGTTTCCTAGCTGGCACAGATACGCAGTATTTT. Protein product: CASSFLAGTDTQYF.

The chain combines TRBV24-1 with TRBJ2-1; 10 bases line up with TRBD2. Germline CDR1 is KGHDR and CDR2 is SFDVKD. This CDR3 contains 15 residues. The ends lost 7 bases at V and 7 bases at J; junction bases unmatched: 9. This chain's CDR3 is CATSRAGGPLNEQFF. For the CDR3, the DNA is TGTGCCACCAGCCGAGCGGGAGGGCCTTTGAATGAGCAGTTCTTC.

The rearrangement uses TRBV4-1 and TRBJ1-5; D possibly corresponds to TRBD1 (5 bases). Germline loops: CDR1 MGHRA, CDR2 YSYEKL. This CDR3 is built from 18 residues. V was clipped by 1 base and J by 0 bases, with 16 bases between them. CDR3 DNA sequence: TGCGCCAGCAGCCAAGGGGCGGGGGGGACCCATAGCAATCAGCCCCAGCATTTT. Protein sequence: CASSQGAGGTHSNQPQHF.

The chain carries TRBV30 and TRBJ1-2; 8 bases match TRBD1. With V trimmed by 2 bases and J by 4 bases, 6 bases remained unmatched. The CDR3 extends over 14 amino acids. The germline V gene has CDR1 GTSNPN and CDR2 SVGIG (reference sequence). The CDR3 DNA sequence: TGTGCCTGGAGTTATGGACAGGGTGGCTATGGCTACACCTTC. Translation: CAWSYGQGGYGYTF.

The chain links TRBV6-2 or TRBV6-3 to TRBJ1-5; 8 nucleotides agree with TRBD1. This CDR3 region has 15 residues. V lost 5 bases to trimming and J lost 2 bases; unmatched junction nucleotides: 5. The germline V gene has CDR1 MNHEY and CDR2 SVGEGT. Here the CDR3 reads CASSPDREGNQPQHF. CDR3 bases: TGTGCCAGCAGTCCGGACAGGGAGGGCAATCAGCCCCAGCATTTT.

The CDR3 is CASSFGRRGGDTEAFF. DNA for the CDR3: TGTGCCAGCAGTTTTGGGCGAAGGGGGGGAGACACTGAAGCTTTCTTT. This chain joins TRBV6-5 and TRBJ1-1; D might be TRBD1 (6 bases). The V and J ends lost 4 bases and 3 bases respectively, with 18 bases between them. Looked up from germline, CDR1 is MNHEY and CDR2 is SVGAGI. This CDR3 has 16 residues.

CDR3 protein: CASSLGTRGRGEKLFF. The CDR3 DNA reads TGTGCCAGCAGCTTAGGAACAAGGGGGCGCGGTGAAAAACTGTTTTTT. The rearrangement links TRBV7-2 to TRBJ1-4, with TRBD1 matching 7 bases. Germline loops: CDR1 SGHTA, CDR2 FQGNSA. This CDR3 contains 16 residues. J gave up 7 bases and V 1 base, and 9 bases lay outside the gene matches.

The DNA for the CDR3 is TGTGCCAGCACCCGATTTGGCGGGAGCACAGATACGCAGTATTTT. This translates into CASTRFGGSTDTQYF. The chain carries TRBV9 and TRBJ2-3; D perhaps matches TRBD2 (5 bases). The V end lost 6 bases, the J end lost 0 bases, and 14 bases lay between the germline ends. The CDR3 is made up of 15 amino acids. Germline V gene lookup returns CDR1 SGDLS and CDR2 YYNGEE.

The chain is built from TRBV2 and TRBJ2-7, with no clear D. The germline V gene has CDR1 SNHLY and CDR2 FYNNEI. The V gene lost 6 bases and the J gene lost 7 bases, with 7 bases spanning the gap. The CDR3 spans 10 residues. The CDR3 bases are TGTGCCAGCAGGGCCGATGAGCAGTACTTC. Residues: CASRADEQYF.

The V and J genes are TRBV5-5 and TRBJ2-2; D is undetermined. The CDR3 extends over 13 amino acids. The V gene lost 4 bases and the J gene lost 2 bases, with 6 bases spanning the gap. CDR1 and CDR2 (germline): SGHKS, YYEKEE (reference sequence). The CDR3 DNA reads TGTGCCAGCAGCCAAGCTAACACCGGGGAGCTGTTTTTT. As protein: CASSQANTGELFF.

V gene TRBV11-2 combines with J gene TRBJ2-2, with D possibly matching TRBD2 (6 bases). Trimming pared 2 bases from V and 8 bases from J, leaving 21 bases between. In germline, CDR1 is SGHAT, CDR2 FQNNGV. The CDR3 totals 17 residues. Here the CDR3 DNA reads TGTGCCAGCAGCTTAACGGAGGGAGGACCTACCAAAGGGGAGCTGTTTTTT. It encodes CASSLTEGGPTKGELFF.

The V call is TRBV30, the J call TRBJ2-7; D is undetermined. The V gene's germline CDR1 is GTSNPN and CDR2 SVGIG (reference sequence). The V end lost 2 bases, the J end lost 6 bases, and 14 bases lay between the germline ends. This CDR3 spans 13 amino acids. CDR3 in DNA: TGTGCCTGGAGTCCAAAATCCCTTAGCGAGCAGTACTTC. Amino acids: CAWSPKSLSEQYF.

With regard to this clone: Other nucleotide sequences from this sample produce the same CDR3. The rearrangement uses TRBV20-1 and TRBJ2-5, with a possible D match to TRBD1 (5 bases). The CDR3 length is 11 residues. Germline CDR1 DFQATT, CDR2 SNEGSKA (reference sequence). CDR3 nucleotide sequence: TGCAGCGGACAAGGGCAAGAGACCCAGTACTTC. Its protein product is CSGQGQETQYF.

This rearrangement joins TRBV28 to TRBJ2-3; TRBD2 matches at 7 bases. CDR3 size: 18 residues. Per germline, CDR1 MDHEN and CDR2 SYDVKM. The V gene end was trimmed by 4 bases and the J gene end by 3 bases; junction bases not matched to a gene: 16. The CDR3 protein is CASSSSRAIRGVTDTQYF. CDR3 coding DNA: TGTGCCAGCAGTTCCTCCCGGGCCATCCGGGGGGTTACAGATACGCAGTATTTT.